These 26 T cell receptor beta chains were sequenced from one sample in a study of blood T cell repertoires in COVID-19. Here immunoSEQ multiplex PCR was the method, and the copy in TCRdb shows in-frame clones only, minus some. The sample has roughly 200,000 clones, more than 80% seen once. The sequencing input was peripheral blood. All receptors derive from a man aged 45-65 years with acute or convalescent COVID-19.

CDR3 DNA sequence: TGTGCCGCCCGGGGAGTGGGGGATACGCAGTATTTT. This translates into CAARGVGDTQYF. The chain recombines TRBV6-5 with TRBJ2-3; a weak D match, TRBD2 (5 bases). Trimming shortened V by 11 bases and J by 6 bases, and 15 bases separated the two germline ends. The CDR3 has 12 residues. Per germline, CDR1 MNHEY and CDR2 SVGAGI.

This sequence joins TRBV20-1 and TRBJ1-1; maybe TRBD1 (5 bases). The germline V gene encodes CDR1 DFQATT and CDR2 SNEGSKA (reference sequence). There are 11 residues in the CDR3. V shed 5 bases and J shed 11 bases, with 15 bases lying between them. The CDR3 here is CSAAPARGAFF. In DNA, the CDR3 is TGCAGTGCTGCCCCAGCGCGGGGGGCTTTCTTT.

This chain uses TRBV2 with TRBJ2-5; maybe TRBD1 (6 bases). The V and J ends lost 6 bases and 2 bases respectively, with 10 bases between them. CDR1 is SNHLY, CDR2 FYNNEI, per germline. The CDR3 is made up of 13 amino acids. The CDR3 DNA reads TGTGCCAGCAGGTGGGGGCTTCAAGAGACCCAGTACTTC. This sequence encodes CASRWGLQETQYF.

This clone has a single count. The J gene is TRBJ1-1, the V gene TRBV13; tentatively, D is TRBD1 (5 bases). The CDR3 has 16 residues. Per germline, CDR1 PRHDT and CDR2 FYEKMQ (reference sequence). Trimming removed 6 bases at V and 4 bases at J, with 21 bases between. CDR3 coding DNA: TGTGCCAGCAGTCGCCGGGCCAACCTTGACAGCACTGAAGCTTTCTTT. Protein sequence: CASSRRANLDSTEAFF.

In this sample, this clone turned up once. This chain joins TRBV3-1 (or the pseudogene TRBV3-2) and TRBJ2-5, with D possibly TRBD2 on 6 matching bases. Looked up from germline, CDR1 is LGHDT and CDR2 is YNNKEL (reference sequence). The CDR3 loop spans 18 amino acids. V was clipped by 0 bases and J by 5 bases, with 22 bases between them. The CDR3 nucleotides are TGTGCCAGCAGCCAAGATTATAGCGGAATAGCCGAAGGGGAGACCCAGTACTTC. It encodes CASSQDYSGIAEGETQYF.

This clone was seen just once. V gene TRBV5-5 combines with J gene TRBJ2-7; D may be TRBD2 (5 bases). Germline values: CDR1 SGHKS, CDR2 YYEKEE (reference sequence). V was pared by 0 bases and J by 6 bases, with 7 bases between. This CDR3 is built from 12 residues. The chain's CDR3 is CASSLVGSEQYF. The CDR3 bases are TGTGCCAGCAGCTTGGTTGGGAGCGAGCAGTACTTC.

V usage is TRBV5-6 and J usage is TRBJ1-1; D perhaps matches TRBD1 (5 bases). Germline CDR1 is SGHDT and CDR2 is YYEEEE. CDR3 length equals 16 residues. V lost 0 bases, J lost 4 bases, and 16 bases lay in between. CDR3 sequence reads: CASSLVGGMAGTEAFF. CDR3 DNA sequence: TGTGCCAGCAGCTTGGTTGGGGGGATGGCGGGCACTGAAGCTTTCTTT.

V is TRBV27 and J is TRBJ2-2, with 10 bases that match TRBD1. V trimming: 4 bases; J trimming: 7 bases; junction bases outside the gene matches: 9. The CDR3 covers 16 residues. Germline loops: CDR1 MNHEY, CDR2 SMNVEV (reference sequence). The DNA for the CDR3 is TGTGCCAGCAGTTCGAGGACAGGGGGTTTGGGCGGGGAGCTGTTTTTT. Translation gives CASSSRTGGLGGELFF.

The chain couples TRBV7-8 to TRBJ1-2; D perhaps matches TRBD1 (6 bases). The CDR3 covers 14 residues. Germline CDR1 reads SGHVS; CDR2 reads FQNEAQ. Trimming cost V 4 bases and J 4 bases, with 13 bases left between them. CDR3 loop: CASSSTGGGYGYTF. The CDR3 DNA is TGTGCCAGCAGCTCGACGGGGGGCGGCTATGGCTACACCTTC.

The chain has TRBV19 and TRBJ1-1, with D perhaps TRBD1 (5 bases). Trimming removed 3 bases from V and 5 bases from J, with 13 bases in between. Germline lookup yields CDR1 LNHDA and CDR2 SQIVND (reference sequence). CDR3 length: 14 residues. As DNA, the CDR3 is TGTGCCAGTAGTATCGGGGGGTTGTCGACTGAAGCTTTCTTT. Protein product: CASSIGGLSTEAFF.

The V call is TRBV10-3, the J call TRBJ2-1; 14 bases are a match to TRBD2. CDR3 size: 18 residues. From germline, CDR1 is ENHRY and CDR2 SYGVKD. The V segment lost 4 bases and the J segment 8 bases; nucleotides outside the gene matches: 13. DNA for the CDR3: TGTGCCATCAGTGGACTAGCGGGAGGGCCGGGCAGTGGCTATGAGCAGTTCTTC. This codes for CAISGLAGGPGSGYEQFF.

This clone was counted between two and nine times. The CDR3 DNA follows: TGTGCCAGCAGCTCGGGACAGTATAATTCACCCCTCCACTTT. Residues: CASSSGQYNSPLHF. This chain links TRBV7-8 with TRBJ1-6, with 7 bases lining up with TRBD1. The CDR3 is 14 residues long. The V segment lost 4 bases and the J segment 4 bases; nucleotides outside the gene matches: 1. Per germline, CDR1 SGHVS and CDR2 FQNEAQ.

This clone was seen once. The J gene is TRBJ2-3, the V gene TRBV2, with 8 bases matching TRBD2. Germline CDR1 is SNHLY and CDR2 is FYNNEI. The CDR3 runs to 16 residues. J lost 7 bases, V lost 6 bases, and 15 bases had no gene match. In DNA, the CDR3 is TGTGCCAGCAGGGCGCGGGCCGTTATAGCGGGAAATACGCAGTATTTT. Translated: CASRARAVIAGNTQYF.

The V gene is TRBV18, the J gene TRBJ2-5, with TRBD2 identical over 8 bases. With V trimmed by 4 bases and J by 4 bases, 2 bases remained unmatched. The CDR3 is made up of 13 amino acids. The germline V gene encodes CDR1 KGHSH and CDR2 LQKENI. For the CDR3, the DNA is TGTGCCAGCTCACAGCGGGAGACAGAGACCCAGTACTTC. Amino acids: CASSQRETETQYF.

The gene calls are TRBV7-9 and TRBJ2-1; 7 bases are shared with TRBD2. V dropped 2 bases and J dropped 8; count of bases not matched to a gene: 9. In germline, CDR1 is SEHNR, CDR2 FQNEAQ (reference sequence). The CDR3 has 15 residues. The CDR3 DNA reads TGTGCCAGCAGCTTATTTACCGCGGGAGATCATGAGCAGTTCTTC. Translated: CASSLFTAGDHEQFF.

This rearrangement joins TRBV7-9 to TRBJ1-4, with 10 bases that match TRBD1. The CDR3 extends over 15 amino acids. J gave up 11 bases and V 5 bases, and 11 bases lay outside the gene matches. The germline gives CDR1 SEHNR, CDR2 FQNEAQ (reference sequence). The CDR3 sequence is CASSISGTGAYKLFF. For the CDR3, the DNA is TGTGCCAGCAGCATCTCCGGGACAGGGGCCTACAAACTGTTTTTT.

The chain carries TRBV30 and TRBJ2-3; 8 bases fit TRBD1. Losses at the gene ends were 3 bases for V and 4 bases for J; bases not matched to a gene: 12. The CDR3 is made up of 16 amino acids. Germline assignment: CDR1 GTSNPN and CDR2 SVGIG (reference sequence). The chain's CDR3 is CAWSPDRANLPDTQYF. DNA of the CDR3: TGTGCCTGGAGCCCGGACAGGGCGAATCTTCCAGATACGCAGTATTTT.

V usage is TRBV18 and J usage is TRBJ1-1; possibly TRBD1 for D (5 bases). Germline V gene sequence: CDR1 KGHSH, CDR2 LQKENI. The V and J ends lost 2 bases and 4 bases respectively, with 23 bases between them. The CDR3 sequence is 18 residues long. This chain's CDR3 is CASSPASGTSDGGTEAFF. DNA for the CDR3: TGTGCCAGCTCACCAGCGTCCGGGACCTCAGACGGGGGCACTGAAGCTTTCTTT.

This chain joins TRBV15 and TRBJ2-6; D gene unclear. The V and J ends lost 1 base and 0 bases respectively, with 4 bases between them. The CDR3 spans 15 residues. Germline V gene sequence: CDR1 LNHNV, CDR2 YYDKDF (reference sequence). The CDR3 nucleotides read TGTGCCACCAGCAGAGCATTCTCTGGGGCCAACGTCCTGACTTTC. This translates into CATSRAFSGANVLTF.

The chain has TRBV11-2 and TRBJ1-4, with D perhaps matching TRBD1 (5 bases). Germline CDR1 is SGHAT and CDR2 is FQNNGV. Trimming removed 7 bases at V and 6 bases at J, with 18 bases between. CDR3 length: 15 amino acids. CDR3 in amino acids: CASNRRAGVDEKLFF. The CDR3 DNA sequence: TGTGCCAGCAACCGGCGGGCGGGGGTGGATGAAAAACTGTTTTTT.

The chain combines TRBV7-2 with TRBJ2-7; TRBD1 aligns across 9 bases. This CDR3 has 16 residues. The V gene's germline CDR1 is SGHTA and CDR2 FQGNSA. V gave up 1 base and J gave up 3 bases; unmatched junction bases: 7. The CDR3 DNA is TGTGCCAGCAGCTTAGGGACCGGGACAGGGTTCTACGAGCAGTACGTC. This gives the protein CASSLGTGTGFYEQYV.

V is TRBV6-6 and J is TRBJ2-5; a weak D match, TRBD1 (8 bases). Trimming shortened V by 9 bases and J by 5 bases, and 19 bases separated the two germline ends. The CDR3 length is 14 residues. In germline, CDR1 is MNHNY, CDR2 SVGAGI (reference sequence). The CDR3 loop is CASHHRGGGETQYF. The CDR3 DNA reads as TGTGCCAGTCACCACAGGGGGGGTGGGGAGACCCAGTACTTC.

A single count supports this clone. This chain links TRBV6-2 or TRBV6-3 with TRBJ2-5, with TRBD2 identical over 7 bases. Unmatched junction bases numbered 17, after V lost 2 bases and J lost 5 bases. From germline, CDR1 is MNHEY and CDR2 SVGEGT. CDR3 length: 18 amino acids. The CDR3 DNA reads TGTGCCAGCAGTTACAGCAATCCGTGGCTAGCGGCGCGGGAGACCCAGTACTTC. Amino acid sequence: CASSYSNPWLAARETQYF.

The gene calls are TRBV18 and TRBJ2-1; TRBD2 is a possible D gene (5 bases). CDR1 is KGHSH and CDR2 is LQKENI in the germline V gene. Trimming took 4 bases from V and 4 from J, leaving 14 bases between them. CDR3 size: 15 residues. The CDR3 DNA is TGTGCCAGCTCACGGGTCACTAGTGGGTACAATGAGCAGTTCTTC. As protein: CASSRVTSGYNEQFF.

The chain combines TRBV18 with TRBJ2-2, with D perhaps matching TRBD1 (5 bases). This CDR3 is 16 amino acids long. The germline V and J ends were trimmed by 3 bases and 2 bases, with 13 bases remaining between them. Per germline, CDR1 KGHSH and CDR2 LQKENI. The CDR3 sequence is CASSPTDTGNTGELFF. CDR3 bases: TGTGCCAGCTCACCTACGGACACCGGAAACACCGGGGAGCTGTTTTTT.

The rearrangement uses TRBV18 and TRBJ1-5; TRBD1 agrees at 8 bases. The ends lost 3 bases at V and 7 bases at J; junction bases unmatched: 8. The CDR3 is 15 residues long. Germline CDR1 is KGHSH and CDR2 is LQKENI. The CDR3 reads CASSPSQGQGQPQHF. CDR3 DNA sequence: TGTGCCAGCTCACCCTCCCAAGGACAGGGCCAGCCCCAGCATTTT.